This T cell receptor beta chain originates from a study of tissue T cells after allogeneic stem cell transplantation (dated by TCRdb to between 2021 and 2022). For context, the study as a whole: The study profiled TCR beta repertoires across many tissues from research autopsies of patients with and without GVHD, plus mouse models of GVHD. On the human side, the study was prospective and observational, with no blinding or randomization. What the research found in general, with its limitations: The study did not determine which tissue TCRs were alloreactive or antigen-specific, and some clones might have been persisting host cells. Sampling depth was acknowledged as a limitation, and the patient cohort was both small and clinically heterogeneous. Few T cell clones were found to be shared across patients, but shared repertoire signatures across patients were revealed in a tissue-specific fashion by motif-based clustering. Within patients, how anatomically similar the tissues were was a key factor in shaping TCR repertoire composition, regardless of disease or transplant status. In both patients and mice, T cells from blood and spleen covered only a limited part of the TCR repertoire found in tissues.

The sample's time point label, in plain terms: mouse harvest day 14 after allogeneic transplant. Mouse grafts combined 10^7 T-cell-depleted bone marrow cells with 10^6 splenic CD5+ T cells, given via tail vein injection. To model GVHD in mice, a major MHC-mismatch B6 (H2b) into BALB/c (H2d) model was used, and tissues were profiled at day 7 or 14. On day 7 or 14 post-transplant, mouse tissues and retro-orbital blood were harvested with separate sterile tools for each animal, and livers were flushed beforehand. Before genomic DNA isolation with the DNeasy Blood & Tissue Kit, mouse tissues were minced using razor blades in buffered saline. Here V drops 6 bases and J drops 6 bases, and the junction holds 4 bases not matched to any gene. Counted from cysteine to phenylalanine, this CDR3 has 13 amino acids. Of the CDR3's DNA, 36 bases were read; they are in frame from base 1. The germline V gene (reference sequence) sets CDR1 to SNHLY and CDR2 to FYNGKV.

Library method: the immunoSEQ multiplex PCR assay. Adaptive Biotechnologies performed the TCRbeta CDR3 sequencing at survey depth and reported CDR3 sequences, V/J genes, productive frequency and template counts. TCR beta CDR3 regions were amplified from genomic DNA instead of RNA. Processing in the source paper ran as follows. Jensen-Shannon divergence was used to quantify pairwise repertoire overlap between tissues, with a value of 1 meaning complete divergence and a value of 0 meaning identical repertoires. Tissues were clustered by single-linkage agglomerative hierarchical clustering of pairwise JSD values and displayed as dendrograms. GLIPH2 was run on all patient samples with simulation_depth 1000, kmer_min_depth 3, cdr3_length_cutoff 8, keeping groups with more than two unique CDR3s. In a standardized tissue-overlap score, Jaccard GLIPH-group overlap across patients was extrapolated to a standard repertoire size of 1000 clones. Associations of diversity with clinical or experimental variables used linear mixed-effect models with tissue fixed effects and individual random effects. As stored in TCRdb, this immuneACCESS dataset retains in-frame rearrangements with V and J assigned. A fraction of the clones does not appear; measured against another copy, unresolved V genes explain less than half of the discrepancy, and the remainder lacks a known reason. V and J calls and clone size are copied from that table; D and trimming were computed from the DNA. In all, the sample holds 7,000 to 9,500 clones, and around 34% of those were seen once. Over 2.5% of the sample lies in the top ten.

This clone is medium-sized (0.01 to 0.1%). Its antigen target is currently unknown. For this receptor, the gene names and germline sequences are taken from the mouse. The read comes to an end 1 residue before the CDR3 does, leaving the germline J gene to fill in the end. The rearranged segments are TRBV3 and TRBJ2-4; the junction holds 9 bases that match TRBD2. This sequence was found in a female BALB/c mouse given C57BL/6 T cells with graft-versus-host disease after an allogeneic hematopoietic cell transplant. The sequenced material came from skin. The CDR3 has the sequence CASSSGTGNTLYF. The sequenced CDR3 bases are TGTGCCAGCAGTTCCGGGACTGGGAACACCTTGTAC.